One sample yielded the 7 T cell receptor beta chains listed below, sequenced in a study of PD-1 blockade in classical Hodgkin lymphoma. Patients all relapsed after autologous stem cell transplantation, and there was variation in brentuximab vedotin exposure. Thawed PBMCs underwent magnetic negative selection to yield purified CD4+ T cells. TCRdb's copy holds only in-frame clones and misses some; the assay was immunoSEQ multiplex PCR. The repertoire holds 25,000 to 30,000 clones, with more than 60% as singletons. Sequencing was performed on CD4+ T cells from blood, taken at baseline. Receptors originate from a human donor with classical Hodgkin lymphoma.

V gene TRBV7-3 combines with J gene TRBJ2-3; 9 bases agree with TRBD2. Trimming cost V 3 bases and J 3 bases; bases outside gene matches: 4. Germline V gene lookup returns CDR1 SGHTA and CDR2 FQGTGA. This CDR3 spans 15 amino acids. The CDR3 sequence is CASSFRTSGTDTQYF. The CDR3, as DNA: TGTGCCAGCAGCTTTCGTACTAGCGGGACAGATACGCAGTATTTT.

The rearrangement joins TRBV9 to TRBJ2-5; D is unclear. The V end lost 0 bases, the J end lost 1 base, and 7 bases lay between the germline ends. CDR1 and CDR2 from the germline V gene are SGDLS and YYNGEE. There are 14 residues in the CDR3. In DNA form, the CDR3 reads TGTGCCAGCAGCGTAGGAGGCAGCCAAGAGACCCAGTACTTC. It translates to CASSVGGSQETQYF.

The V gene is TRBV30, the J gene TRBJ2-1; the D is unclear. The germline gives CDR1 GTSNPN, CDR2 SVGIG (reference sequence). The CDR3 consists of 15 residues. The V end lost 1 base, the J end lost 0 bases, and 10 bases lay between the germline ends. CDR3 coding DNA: TGTGCCTGGAGTGCGGGCCCAGGCTCCTACAATGAGCAGTTCTTC. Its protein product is CAWSAGPGSYNEQFF.

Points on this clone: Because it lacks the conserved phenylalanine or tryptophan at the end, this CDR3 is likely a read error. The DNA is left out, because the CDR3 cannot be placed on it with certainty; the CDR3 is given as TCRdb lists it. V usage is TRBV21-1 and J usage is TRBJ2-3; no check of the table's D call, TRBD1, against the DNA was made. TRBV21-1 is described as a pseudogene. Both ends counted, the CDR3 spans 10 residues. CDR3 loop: CASNLPGAVA.

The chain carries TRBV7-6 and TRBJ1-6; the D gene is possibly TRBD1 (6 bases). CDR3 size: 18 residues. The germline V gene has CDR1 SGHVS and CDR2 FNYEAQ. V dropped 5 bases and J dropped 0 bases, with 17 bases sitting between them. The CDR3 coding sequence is TGTGCCAGCAGCCCAAGGGGGGGACGGAGCTCCTATAATTCACCCCTCCACTTT. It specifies CASSPRGGRSSYNSPLHF.

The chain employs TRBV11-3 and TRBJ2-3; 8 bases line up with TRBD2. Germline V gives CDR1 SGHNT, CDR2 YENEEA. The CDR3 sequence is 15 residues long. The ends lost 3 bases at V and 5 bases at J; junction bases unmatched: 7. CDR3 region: CASSLNGGAGDTQYF. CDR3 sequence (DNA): TGTGCCAGCAGCTTGAACGGGGGGGCCGGAGATACGCAGTATTTT.

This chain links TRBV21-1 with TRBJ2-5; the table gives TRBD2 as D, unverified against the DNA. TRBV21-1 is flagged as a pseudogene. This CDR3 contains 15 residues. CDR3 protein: CASSGRLAGEETQYF. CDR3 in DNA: TGTGCCAGCAGCGGGAGACTAGCGGGGGAAGAGACCCAGTACTTC.